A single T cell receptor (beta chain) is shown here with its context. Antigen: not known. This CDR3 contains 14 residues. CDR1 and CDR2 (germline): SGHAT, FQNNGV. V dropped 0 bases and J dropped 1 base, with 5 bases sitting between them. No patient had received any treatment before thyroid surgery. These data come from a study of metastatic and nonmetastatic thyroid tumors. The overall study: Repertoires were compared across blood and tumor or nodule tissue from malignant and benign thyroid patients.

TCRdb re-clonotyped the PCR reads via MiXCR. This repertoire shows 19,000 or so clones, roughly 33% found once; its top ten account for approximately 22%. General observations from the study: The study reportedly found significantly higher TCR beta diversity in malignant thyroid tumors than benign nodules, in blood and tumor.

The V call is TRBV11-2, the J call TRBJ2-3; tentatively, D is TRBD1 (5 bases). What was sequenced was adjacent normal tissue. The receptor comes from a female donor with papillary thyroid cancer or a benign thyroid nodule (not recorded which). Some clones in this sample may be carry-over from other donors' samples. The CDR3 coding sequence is TGTGCCAGCAGCTTAGAAGGGGGCACAGATACGCAGTATTTT. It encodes CASSLEGGTDTQYF.